Shown below are 30 T cell receptor beta chains from a single sample sequenced in a study of a mutant IDH1 vaccine in newly diagnosed glioma. Clones were read by immunoSEQ multiplex PCR, and TCRdb kept only the in-frame ones, dropping some. Of tens of thousands of clones in the sample, 65% to 80% were seen once. Time point in this sample: baseline, week 1 (first vaccination visit). The treatment: pre-vaccination baseline after standard-of-care therapy. The source was PBMCs, collected from a glioma patient treated with radiotherapy, temozolomide or both. Every receptor here comes from a woman between 35 and 50 years old with glioma.

The chain carries TRBV19 and TRBJ1-2, with TRBD1 as a possible D gene (5 bases). V lost 10 bases, J lost 8 bases, and 20 bases lay in between. Germline loops: CDR1 LNHDA, CDR2 SQIVND (reference sequence). The CDR3 length is 13 residues. DNA for the CDR3: TGTGCCACCGAAAGTTGGGACCGCTTAGGCTACACCTTC. This codes for CATESWDRLGYTF. Using reference TRBV19 and TRBJ1-2 for the parts outside the CDR3, the full variable domain is DGGITQSPKYLFRKEGQNVTLSCEQNLNHDAMYWYRQDPGQGLRLIYYSQIVNDFQKGDIAEGYSVSREKKESFPLTVTSAQKNPTAFYLCATESWDRLGYTFGSGTRLTVV.

This clone was seen a handful of times. The V call is TRBV7-9, the J call TRBJ1-6; D is ambiguous. V was clipped by 5 bases and J by 9 bases, with 17 bases between them. The germline CDR1 and CDR2 sequences are SEHNR and FQNEAQ (reference sequence). This CDR3 is 15 amino acids long. This CDR3 reads CASSPAAAWGSPLHF. DNA of the CDR3: TGTGCCAGCAGCCCAGCGGCAGCTTGGGGTTCACCCCTCCACTTT.

The chain uses TRBV6-5 and TRBJ2-7; possibly TRBD1 for D (6 bases). The length of the CDR3 is 14 residues. CDR1 is MNHEY, CDR2 SVGAGI, per germline. V was shortened by 0 bases and J by 6 bases, with 12 bases between the two germline ends. CDR3 amino acids: CASSYSITGFEQYF. DNA of the CDR3: TGTGCCAGCAGTTACTCGATTACAGGGTTCGAGCAGTACTTC.

The table lists this clone with a count of one. The V gene is TRBV9, the J gene TRBJ2-3; 8 bases are a match to TRBD1. V shed 5 bases and J 8 bases; nucleotides not matched to a gene: 1. Germline CDR1 is SGDLS and CDR2 is YYNGEE. The CDR3 totals 11 residues. CDR3 protein: CASRQGGTQYF. The CDR3 DNA reads TGTGCCAGCAGACAGGGGGGTACGCAGTATTTT.

In its sample, this clone was seen a few times. The rearrangement links TRBV19 to TRBJ2-2; D call uncertain. The CDR3 has 12 amino acids. V dropped 5 bases and J dropped 0 bases, with 1 base sitting between them. Germline values: CDR1 LNHDA, CDR2 SQIVND (reference sequence). The CDR3 DNA follows: TGTGCCAGTAGTCCGAACACCGGGGAGCTGTTTTTT. This encodes CASSPNTGELFF.

This rearrangement joins TRBV9 to TRBJ1-4, with TRBD1 identical over 9 bases. The CDR3 extends over 16 amino acids. J gave up 0 bases and V 4 bases, and 4 bases lay outside the gene matches. The germline gives CDR1 SGDLS, CDR2 YYNGEE. CDR3 residues: CASSPRQGATNEKLFF. The CDR3 region has the DNA TGTGCCAGCAGCCCAAGACAGGGGGCAACTAATGAAAAACTGTTTTTT.

CDR3 protein: CASSLYPREQYF. CDR3 DNA: TGTGCCAGCAGCTTATATCCCCGGGAGCAGTACTTC. The chain uses TRBV7-9 and TRBJ2-7; D ambiguous. The length of the CDR3 is 12 residues. The ends were cut back, 2 bases at V and 7 bases at J, with 9 bases in the middle. CDR1 is SEHNR and CDR2 is FQNEAQ in the germline V gene (reference sequence).

V usage is TRBV10-2 and J usage is TRBJ2-7; no definite D call. Per the germline V gene, CDR1 is WSHSY and CDR2 is SAAADI. This CDR3 spans 11 amino acids. Trimming left V 6 bases short and J 3 bases short, with 6 bases between. The CDR3 here is CASSQSYEQYF. CDR3 bases: TGCGCCAGCAGCCAAAGCTACGAGCAGTACTTC.

This clone has a single count. V and J are TRBV6-9 and TRBJ1-1, with a possible D match to TRBD1 (5 bases). Per the germline V gene, CDR1 is MNHGY and CDR2 is SVAAGI. The CDR3 is 15 amino acids. Between the trimmed V and J ends, which lost 5 bases and 5 bases, there was a span of 18 bases. The CDR3 loop is CASSGGAPPGTEAFF. The CDR3 region has the DNA TGTGCCAGCAGTGGAGGGGCTCCCCCAGGGACTGAAGCTTTCTTT.

In its sample, this clone was seen a few times. The chain couples TRBV13 to TRBJ2-7; possible D gene TRBD2, 7 bases. V was clipped by 1 base and J by 0 bases, with 10 bases between them. Germline-derived CDR1 and CDR2 are PRHDT and FYEKMQ (reference sequence). This CDR3 contains 15 residues. The CDR3 is CASSLARGHSYEQYF. For the CDR3, the DNA is TGTGCCAGCAGCTTAGCGCGGGGGCACTCCTACGAGCAGTACTTC.

V usage is TRBV30 and J usage is TRBJ2-3; the match to TRBD2 covers 12 bases. Germline trimming cut 0 bases from V and 8 bases from J; bases unmatched to any gene: 3. This CDR3 contains 14 residues. From germline, CDR1 is GTSNPN and CDR2 SVGIG (reference sequence). The CDR3: CAWSVSSGRGTQYF. The CDR3 nucleotides read TGTGCCTGGAGTGTATCTAGCGGGAGGGGTACGCAGTATTTT.

This clone was found once. The chain carries TRBV14 and TRBJ1-3, with a weak D call TRBD1 (6 bases). CDR1 is SGHDN, CDR2 FVKESK, per germline. This CDR3 has 16 amino acids. The V gene lost 1 base and the J gene lost 2 bases, with 12 bases spanning the gap. The CDR3 loop reads CASSQVGGTAGNTIYF. CDR3 DNA: TGTGCCAGCAGCCAAGTAGGGGGGACGGCTGGAAACACCATATATTTT.

This sequence joins TRBV7-9 and TRBJ2-5; tentatively, D is TRBD2 (6 bases). Germline CDR1 is SEHNR and CDR2 is FQNEAQ (reference sequence). Trimming removed 5 bases from V and 1 base from J, with 11 bases in between. The CDR3 extends over 14 amino acids. CDR3 sequence reads: CASSPGLSQETQYF. In DNA form, the CDR3 reads TGTGCCAGCAGCCCGGGACTTTCCCAAGAGACCCAGTACTTC.

V usage is TRBV4-2 and J usage is TRBJ2-7, with 10 bases fitting TRBD2. Trimming removed 4 bases from V and 4 bases from J; junction bases left unmatched: 1. The CDR3 spans 13 residues. Germline V CDR1 and CDR2: LGHNA, YNFKEQ. CDR3 DNA: TGTGCCAGCAGCCCGGGACTAGCGTACGAGCAGTACTTC. This sequence encodes CASSPGLAYEQYF.

This sequence joins TRBV6-6 and TRBJ2-7, with 9 positions matching TRBD1. Germline V gene data show CDR1 as MNHNY and CDR2 as SVGAGI (reference sequence). The CDR3 extends over 15 amino acids. J was trimmed by 1 base and V by 7 bases; bases with no gene match: 8. The CDR3 spells CASIYRDRVSYEQYF. As DNA, the CDR3 is TGTGCCAGCATCTACCGGGACAGGGTGTCCTACGAGCAGTACTTC.

This clone was found a few times. The rearrangement joins TRBV13 to TRBJ1-1; D is undetermined. Germline V gene sequence: CDR1 PRHDT, CDR2 FYEKMQ (reference sequence). There are 11 residues in the CDR3. Between the trimmed V and J ends, which lost 3 bases and 2 bases, there was a span of 1 base. CDR3 DNA sequence: TGTGCCAGCAGCTTTAACACTGAAGCTTTCTTT. Translating it yields CASSFNTEAFF.

The chain links TRBV9 to TRBJ2-2; possible D gene TRBD1, 6 bases. The germline gives CDR1 SGDLS, CDR2 YYNGEE. CDR3 length: 14 residues. V dropped 3 bases and J dropped 4 bases, with 10 bases sitting between them. CDR3 in DNA: TGTGCCAGCAGCGCCCAGGGGCCCACCGGGGAGCTGTTTTTT. It is translated as CASSAQGPTGELFF.

This clone has just a few counts. The J gene is TRBJ2-1, the V gene TRBV15, with 7 bases identical to TRBD1. This CDR3 region has 15 residues. J was trimmed by 10 bases and V by 0 bases; bases with no gene match: 9. Germline CDR1 LNHNV, CDR2 YYDKDF (reference sequence). CDR3 sequence reads: CATSRDGQAPREQFF. The CDR3 DNA reads TGTGCCACCAGCAGAGACGGACAGGCCCCTAGGGAGCAGTTCTTC.

The chain links TRBV27 to TRBJ2-3; D not certain. Trimming took off 3 bases at V and 0 bases at J, with 16 bases between the two ends. CDR1 and CDR2 (germline): MNHEY, SMNVEV (reference sequence). CDR3 length: 17 amino acids. The CDR3 nucleotides read TGTGCCAGCAGTTTTGGGGTAACCCCTACTAGCACAGATACGCAGTATTTT. It specifies CASSFGVTPTSTDTQYF.

The chain uses TRBV7-9 and TRBJ2-5; tentatively, D is TRBD1 or TRBD2 (5 bases each). CDR3 length: 14 amino acids. The V end was cut by 2 bases, the J end by 5 bases, with 12 bases between. Germline V gene sequence: CDR1 SEHNR, CDR2 FQNEAQ (reference sequence). In DNA form, the CDR3 reads TGTGCCAGCAGCTTATGGCAGGGAGAGGAGACCCAGTACTTC. Translated, it gives CASSLWQGEETQYF.

This chain connects TRBV10-2 to TRBJ1-3; D gene uncertain. The V end was cut by 3 bases, the J end by 3 bases, with 9 bases between. CDR3 length equals 14 residues. Looked up from germline, CDR1 is WSHSY and CDR2 is SAAADI. The CDR3 DNA sequence: TGCGCCAGCAGTGATGCGTCCCGTGGAAACACCATATATTTT. This sequence encodes CASSDASRGNTIYF.

This clone occurred once. This chain links TRBV4-1 with TRBJ2-3; D ambiguous. The CDR3 runs 16 residues. Germline loops: CDR1 MGHRA, CDR2 YSYEKL. V was trimmed by 0 bases and J by 1 base, leaving 11 bases between them. Written as DNA, the CDR3 is TGCGCCAGCAGCCAAGATAATCCCGTGCGCACAGATACGCAGTATTTT. Its translation is CASSQDNPVRTDTQYF.

The chain is built from TRBV7-2 and TRBJ2-3; D ambiguous. This CDR3 contains 12 residues. Trimming left V 5 bases short and J 2 bases short, with 5 bases between. Germline lookup yields CDR1 SGHTA and CDR2 FQGNSA. CDR3 amino acids: CASSPDTDTQYF. CDR3 in DNA: TGTGCCAGCAGCCCGGACACAGATACGCAGTATTTT.

The chain is built from TRBV5-1 and TRBJ2-3, with 10 bases that match TRBD1. Trimming removed 3 bases from V and 2 bases from J; junction bases left unmatched: 6. Per germline, CDR1 SGHRS and CDR2 YFSETQ. CDR3 size: 16 residues. The CDR3 DNA reads TGCGCCAGCAGCTGGGCCGGGACAGGGGCCACAGATACGCAGTATTTT. It yields the protein CASSWAGTGATDTQYF.

This clone has just a few counts. This sequence joins TRBV7-2 and TRBJ1-1; 10 bases align to TRBD1. This CDR3 is 18 amino acids long. Trimming took 2 bases from V and 0 from J; bases not matched to a gene: 9. CDR1 and CDR2 (germline): SGHTA, FQGNSA. The CDR3 coding sequence is TGTGCCAGCAGCTTACGAGGGGGGACAGGGGCTTTGAACACTGAAGCTTTCTTT. This codes for CASSLRGGTGALNTEAFF.

The chain employs TRBV5-6 and TRBJ2-5; D is possibly TRBD1 or TRBD2 (5 bases each). The germline gives CDR1 SGHDT, CDR2 YYEEEE. The germline V and J ends were trimmed by 4 bases and 2 bases, with 15 bases remaining between them. There are 15 residues in the CDR3. This CDR3 reads CASSPPGRQQETQYF. The DNA of the CDR3 is TGTGCCAGCAGCCCACCGGGACGTCAACAAGAGACCCAGTACTTC.

The chain employs TRBV7-3 and TRBJ2-2; no reliable D call. Germline CDR1 SGHTA, CDR2 FQGTGA. The length of the CDR3 is 15 residues. V lost 0 bases and J 1 base, leaving 6 bases between the germline ends. DNA of the CDR3: TGTGCCAGCAGCTTAACTAACCTGAACACCGGGGAGCTGTTTTTT. Its protein product is CASSLTNLNTGELFF.

This clone showed up just once. The chain joins TRBV4-3 to TRBJ1-2; D remains unclear. CDR1 and CDR2 (germline): LGHNA, YSLEER. Trimming stripped 0 bases from V and 4 bases from J, with 12 bases between. The CDR3 length is 15 residues. The CDR3 coding sequence is TGCGCCAGCAGCCAAGAATTTGGAGGGAGCTATGGCTACACCTTC. Protein: CASSQEFGGSYGYTF.

The chain uses TRBV10-2 and TRBJ1-2; 11 bases line up with TRBD1. V trimming: 5 bases; J trimming: 0 bases; junction bases outside the gene matches: 5. The CDR3 length is 16 residues. Per germline, CDR1 WSHSY and CDR2 SAAADI. This CDR3 reads CASSPPGQGANYGYTF. The CDR3 bases are TGCGCCAGCAGTCCCCCGGGACAGGGGGCTAACTATGGCTACACCTTC.

This chain joins TRBV15 and TRBJ1-1, with D uncertain. Germline CDR1 reads LNHNV; CDR2 reads YYDKDF (reference sequence). V gave up 0 bases and J gave up 4 bases, with 15 bases separating them. CDR3 length: 16 residues. The DNA for the CDR3 is TGTGCCACCAGCAGAGATCGGTGGGTACGGGGCACTGAAGCTTTCTTT. Translated, it gives CATSRDRWVRGTEAFF.